This is a list of T cell receptor beta chains from one sample in a study of beta chain features in type 1 diabetes. The method was immunoSEQ multiplex PCR; TCRdb's version includes in-frame clones alone and lacks a portion of them. The sample carries hundreds of thousands of clones, around 13% recorded once. Material for sequencing was central memory CD4+ T cells from blood. The receptors here all came from a man under 40 in good health. The CDR3 runs from the conserved cysteine through the conserved F or W. The D gene is left open where the match is weak.

CDR3aa | d_gene | v_gene | len | j_gene
CASSSIRDAAYGYTF | - | TRBV11-3 | 15 | TRBJ1-2
CARRLGRDNSNQPQHF | - | TRBV5-3 | 16 | TRBJ1-5
CASSHGTHNEQFF | - | TRBV7-2 | 13 | TRBJ2-1
CATSRVGMNTEAFF | - | TRBV15 | 14 | TRBJ1-1
CASSQGTGYGYTF | TRBD1 | TRBV4-2 | 13 | TRBJ1-2
CASSPGQGNNYGYTF | TRBD1 | TRBV4-1 | 15 | TRBJ1-2
CASSRDRTGNTIYF | - | TRBV4-3 | 14 | TRBJ1-3
CASSDRDTQPQHF | TRBD1 | TRBV19 | 13 | TRBJ1-5
CASRALEGANVLTF | - | TRBV5-4 | 14 | TRBJ2-6
CASSAYRGQNTGELFF | TRBD1 | TRBV7-2 | 16 | TRBJ2-2
CASSRTGLTYEQYF | TRBD1 | TRBV13 | 14 | -
CASSQGLRDEKLFF | - | TRBV4-3 | 14 | TRBJ1-4
CASSVQRGEAFF | - | TRBV5-6 | 12 | TRBJ1-1
CASSPSQAGGYTF | - | TRBV11-2 | 13 | TRBJ1-2
CASSLGTAQETQYF | TRBD1 | TRBV11-3 | 14 | TRBJ2-5
CATSRPGLTTNNEQFF | - | TRBV15 | 16 | TRBJ2-1
CASTLDPVSTDTQYF | - | TRBV6-1 | 15 | TRBJ2-3
CASSKRVSGLAVAKNIQYF | - | TRBV21-1 | 19 | TRBJ2-4
CASSLNQAAGGYTF | - | TRBV7-3 | 14 | TRBJ1-2
CASTRGGGTEAFF | - | TRBV6-1 | 13 | TRBJ1-1
CAISEPWAGSTEAFF | - | TRBV6-1 | 15 | TRBJ1-1
CASSTTANVLTF | - | TRBV6-6 | 12 | TRBJ2-6
CASTGTGGSQPQHF | TRBD1 | TRBV11-2 | 14 | TRBJ1-5
CASSERGIKRHEQYF | - | TRBV25-1 | 15 | TRBJ2-7
CASSSGLAVDTQYF | TRBD2 | TRBV5-1 | 14 | TRBJ2-3
CASSIERNRDRKQFF | TRBD1 | TRBV19 | 15 | TRBJ2-1
CASSLIGTESSYEQYF | TRBD1 | TRBV11-2 | 16 | TRBJ2-7
CASRFGLAPDTQYF | - | TRBV6-1 | 14 | TRBJ2-3
CASLTSAGVEDTQYF | TRBD2 | TRBV11-3 | 15 | TRBJ2-3
CASSLPDRVKTGNTIYF | TRBD1 | TRBV18 | 17 | TRBJ1-3
CASSQAQGLSYNEQFF | - | TRBV4-1 | 16 | TRBJ2-1
CASSSGQGLLTDTQYF | TRBD1 | TRBV7-3 | 16 | TRBJ2-3
CAISDGRPNTEAFF | - | TRBV10-3 | 14 | TRBJ1-1
CASRQDQGSQETQYF | - | TRBV5-4 | 15 | TRBJ2-5
CASSPQRSSYEQYF | - | TRBV18 | 14 | TRBJ2-7
CASSQGQAGTQYF | TRBD1 | TRBV5-1 | 13 | TRBJ2-5
CASSRDRSFGGYTF | TRBD1 | TRBV18 | 14 | TRBJ1-2
CASRNRGGGYTF | TRBD1 | TRBV6-6 | 12 | TRBJ1-2
CASSRERLTNTEAFF | - | TRBV4-3 | 15 | TRBJ1-1
CAWSVGEGVGEKLFF | - | TRBV30 | 15 | TRBJ1-4
CASSLMMSTDTQYF | - | TRBV6-1 | 14 | TRBJ2-3
CASSSRVSGIALPEQFF | TRBD2 | TRBV7-2 | 17 | TRBJ2-1
CATSRDTGGLKGYTF | TRBD1 | TRBV15 | 15 | TRBJ1-2
CASKGLAHEQFF | - | TRBV2 | 12 | TRBJ2-1
CASSYTGVAFF | - | TRBV10-3 | 11 | TRBJ1-1
CASSLEGDKYQPQHF | - | TRBV5-1 | 15 | TRBJ1-5
CAWRLKGLANTEAFF | - | TRBV30 | 15 | TRBJ1-1
CASSPLAGVNEQFF | TRBD2 | TRBV19 | 14 | TRBJ2-1
CASSVGGTTDNEQFF | TRBD2 | TRBV2 | 15 | TRBJ2-1
CSARAYDSLLF | - | TRBV20-1 | 11 | TRBJ2-1
CASSYGQDYGYTF | TRBD1 | TRBV7-9 | 13 | TRBJ1-2
CASSLDAGASLYEQYF | - | TRBV5-4 | 16 | TRBJ2-7
CASTPPGGLNEQFF | - | TRBV6-5 | 14 | TRBJ2-1
CASSPDHDNGYTF | - | TRBV5-6 | 13 | TRBJ1-2
CASSRRTSETQYF | - | TRBV7-9 | 13 | TRBJ2-5
CASSVGQGAGTGELFF | TRBD1 | TRBV9 | 16 | TRBJ2-2
CASSVETGHGYTF | - | TRBV9 | 13 | TRBJ1-2
CSVAGRVSNTEAFF | - | TRBV29-1 | 14 | TRBJ1-1
CASSLAGPSLEQYF | - | TRBV27 | 14 | TRBJ2-7